The entry below describes one T cell receptor (beta chain). Other nucleotide sequences from this sample produce the same CDR3. This sample was taken from a study of blood T cell repertoires in COVID-19. The CDR3 spans 11 residues. V gave up 4 bases and J gave up 8 bases, with 5 bases separating them. The method was immunoSEQ multiplex PCR; TCRdb's version includes in-frame clones alone and lacks a portion of them. Of some 220,000 clones listed, around 90% were seen once; the top ten hold about 2.6%. Donors in Cohort 3 counted as recovered after two negative PCRs, clearance, or symptom resolution. The sample comprised PBMCs or T cells enriched from blood (not recorded which). The V gene is TRBV12-3 or TRBV12-4, the J gene TRBJ1-4; D unresolved. This clonotype was obtained from a woman aged 25 to 45 who had recovered from COVID-19. The CDR3 loop reads CASSSGEKLFF. Here the CDR3 DNA reads TGTGCCAGCAGTTCGGGAGAAAAACTGTTTTTT.